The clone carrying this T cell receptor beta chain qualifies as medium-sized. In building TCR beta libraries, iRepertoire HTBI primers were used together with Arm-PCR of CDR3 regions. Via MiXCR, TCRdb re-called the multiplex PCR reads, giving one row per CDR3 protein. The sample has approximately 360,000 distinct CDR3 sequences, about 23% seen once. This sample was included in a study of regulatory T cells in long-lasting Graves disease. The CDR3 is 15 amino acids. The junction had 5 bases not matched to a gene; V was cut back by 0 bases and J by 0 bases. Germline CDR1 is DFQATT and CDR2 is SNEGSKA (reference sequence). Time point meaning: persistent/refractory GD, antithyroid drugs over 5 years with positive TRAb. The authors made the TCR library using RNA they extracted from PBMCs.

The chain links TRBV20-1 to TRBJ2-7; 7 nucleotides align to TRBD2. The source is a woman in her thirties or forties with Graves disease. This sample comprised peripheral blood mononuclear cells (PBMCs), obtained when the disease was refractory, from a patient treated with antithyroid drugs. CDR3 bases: TGCAGTGCTAGAGAGGAGACTAGCCTCTCCTACGAGCAGTACTTC. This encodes CSAREETSLSYEQYF.